One and the same sample provided the 2 T cell receptor beta chains below, sequenced in a study of T-cell memory formation after mild COVID-19. MiXCR, run by TCRdb on the 5' RACE reads, gives a single entry per CDR3 protein. The sample has a few hundred thousand distinct CDR3 sequences, roughly 18% seen once. Sequenced sample: PBMCs or a T cell subset sorted from them (not recorded which). All receptors derive from a young man who had mild COVID-19 (a few samples of this study predate the infection). Cell type and time point are not known.

This clonotype was found a few times. The gene calls are TRBV28 and TRBJ2-1, with D tentatively TRBD2 (7 bases). From germline, CDR1 is MDHEN and CDR2 SYDVKM. This CDR3 is built from 14 residues. Trimming stripped 7 bases from V and 9 bases from J, with 19 bases between. The CDR3 DNA sequence: TGTGCCAGCAAGGGGGGGGGCCCTTTCAGTGAGCAGTTCTTC. This translates into CASKGGGPFSEQFF.

The chain links TRBV12-3 or TRBV12-4 to TRBJ2-7; D is perhaps TRBD1 (6 bases). This CDR3 is 13 amino acids long. Trimming removed 3 bases from V and 6 bases from J, with 12 bases in between. CDR3 amino acids: CASSLRQAGEQYF. The DNA of the CDR3 is TGTGCCAGCAGTTTGAGACAGGCCGGCGAGCAGTACTTC.